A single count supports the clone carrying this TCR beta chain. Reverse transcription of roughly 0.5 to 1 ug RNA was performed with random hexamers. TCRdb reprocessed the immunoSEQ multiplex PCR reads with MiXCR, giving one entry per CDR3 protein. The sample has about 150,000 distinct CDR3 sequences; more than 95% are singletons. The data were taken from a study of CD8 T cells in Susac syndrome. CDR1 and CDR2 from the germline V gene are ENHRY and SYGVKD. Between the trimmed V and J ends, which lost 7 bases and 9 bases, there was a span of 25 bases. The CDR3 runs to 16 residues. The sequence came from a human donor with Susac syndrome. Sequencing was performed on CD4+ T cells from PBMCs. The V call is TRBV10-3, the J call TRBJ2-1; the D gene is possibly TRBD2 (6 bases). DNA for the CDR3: TGTGCCATCAAACCGGGTCGGGACTCGAACCCGAGTGAGCAGTTCTTC. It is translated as CAIKPGRDSNPSEQFF.